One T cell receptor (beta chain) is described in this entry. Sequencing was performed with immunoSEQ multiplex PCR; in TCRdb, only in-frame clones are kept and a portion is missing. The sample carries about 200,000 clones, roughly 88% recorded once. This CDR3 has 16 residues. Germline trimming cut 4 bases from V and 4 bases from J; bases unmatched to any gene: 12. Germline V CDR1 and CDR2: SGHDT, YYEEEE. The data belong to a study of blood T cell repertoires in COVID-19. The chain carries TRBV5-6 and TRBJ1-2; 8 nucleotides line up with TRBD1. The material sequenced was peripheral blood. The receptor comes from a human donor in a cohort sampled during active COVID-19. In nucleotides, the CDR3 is TGTGCCAGCAGCCAGACAGGGGTAGGGACGGCCTATGGCTACACCTTC. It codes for CASSQTGVGTAYGYTF.